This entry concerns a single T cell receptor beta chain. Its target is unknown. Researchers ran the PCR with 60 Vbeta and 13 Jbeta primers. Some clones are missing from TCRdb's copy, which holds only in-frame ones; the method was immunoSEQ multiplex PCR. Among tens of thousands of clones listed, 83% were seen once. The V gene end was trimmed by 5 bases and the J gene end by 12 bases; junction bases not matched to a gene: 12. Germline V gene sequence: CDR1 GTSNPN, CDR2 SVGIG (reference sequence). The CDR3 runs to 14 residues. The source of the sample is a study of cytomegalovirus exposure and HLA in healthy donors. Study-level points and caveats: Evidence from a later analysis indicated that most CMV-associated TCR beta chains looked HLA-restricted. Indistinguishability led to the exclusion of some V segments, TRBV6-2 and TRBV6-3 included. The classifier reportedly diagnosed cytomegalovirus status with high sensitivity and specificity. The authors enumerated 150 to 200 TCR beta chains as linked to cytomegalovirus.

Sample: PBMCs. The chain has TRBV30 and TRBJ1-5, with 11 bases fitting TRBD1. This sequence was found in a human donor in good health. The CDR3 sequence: CAWGEGTGGRRQHF. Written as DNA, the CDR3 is TGTGCCTGGGGGGAAGGGACAGGGGGAAGGCGCCAGCATTTT.